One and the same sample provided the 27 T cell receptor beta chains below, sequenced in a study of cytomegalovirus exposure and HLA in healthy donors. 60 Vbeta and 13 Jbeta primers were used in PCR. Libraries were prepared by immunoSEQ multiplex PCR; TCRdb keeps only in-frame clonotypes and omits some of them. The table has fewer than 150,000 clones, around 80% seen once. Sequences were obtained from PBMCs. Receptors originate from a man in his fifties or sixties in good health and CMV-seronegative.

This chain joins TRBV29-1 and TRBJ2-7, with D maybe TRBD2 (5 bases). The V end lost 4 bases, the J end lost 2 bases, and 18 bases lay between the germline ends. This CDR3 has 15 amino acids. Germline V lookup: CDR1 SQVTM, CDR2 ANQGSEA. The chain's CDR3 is CSVAEGLGDPYEQYF. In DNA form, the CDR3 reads TGCAGCGTTGCAGAAGGACTTGGTGACCCCTACGAGCAGTACTTC.

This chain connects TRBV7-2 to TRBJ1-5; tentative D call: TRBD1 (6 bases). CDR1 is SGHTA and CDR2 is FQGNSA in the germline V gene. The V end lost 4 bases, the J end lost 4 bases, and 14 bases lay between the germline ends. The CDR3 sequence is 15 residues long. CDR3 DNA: TGTGCCAGCAGCTCGCCCGACAGGAATAATCAGCCCCAGCATTTT. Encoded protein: CASSSPDRNNQPQHF.

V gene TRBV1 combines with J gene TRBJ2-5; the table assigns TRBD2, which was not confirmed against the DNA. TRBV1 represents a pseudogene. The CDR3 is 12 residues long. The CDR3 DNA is TGCACCAGCAAATCTGTGGGGGGGACCCAGTACTTC. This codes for CTSKSVGGTQYF.

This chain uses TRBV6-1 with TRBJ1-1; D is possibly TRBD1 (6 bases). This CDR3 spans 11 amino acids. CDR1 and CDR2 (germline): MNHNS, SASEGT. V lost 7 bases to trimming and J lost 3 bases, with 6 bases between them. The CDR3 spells CASTGDTEAFF. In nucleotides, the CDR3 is TGTGCCAGCACAGGGGACACTGAAGCTTTCTTT.

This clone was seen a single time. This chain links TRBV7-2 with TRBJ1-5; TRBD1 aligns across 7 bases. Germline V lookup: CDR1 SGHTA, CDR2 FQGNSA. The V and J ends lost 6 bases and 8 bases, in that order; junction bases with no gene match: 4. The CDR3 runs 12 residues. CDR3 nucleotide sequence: TGTGCCAGCAGTCAGACAGGGAAGCCCCAGCATTTT. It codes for CASSQTGKPQHF.

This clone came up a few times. The CDR3: CASSIRGDNQPQHF. The CDR3 region has the DNA TGTGCCAGTAGTATTCGGGGAGATAATCAGCCCCAGCATTTT. The chain employs TRBV19 and TRBJ1-5; D not resolved. The germline V gene encodes CDR1 LNHDA and CDR2 SQIVND (reference sequence). CDR3 size: 14 residues. V lost 3 bases and J 4 bases, leaving 10 bases between the germline ends.

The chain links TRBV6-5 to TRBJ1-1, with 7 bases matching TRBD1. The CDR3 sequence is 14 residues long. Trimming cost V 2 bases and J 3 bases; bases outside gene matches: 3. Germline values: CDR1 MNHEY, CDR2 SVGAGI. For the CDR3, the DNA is TGTGCCAGCAGTTACCAGGGGACAGACACTGAAGCTTTCTTT. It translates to CASSYQGTDTEAFF.

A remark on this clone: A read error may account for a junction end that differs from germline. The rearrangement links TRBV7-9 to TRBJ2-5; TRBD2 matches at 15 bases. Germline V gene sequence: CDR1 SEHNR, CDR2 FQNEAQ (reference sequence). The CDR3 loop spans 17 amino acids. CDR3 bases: TGTTCCAGCAGCCCTTGGACTAGCGGGAGGGCCGGGGAGACCCAGTACTTC. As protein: CSSSPWTSGRAGETQYF.

The CDR3 reads CASSYVDGLNEQFF. DNA for the CDR3: TGTGCCAGCAGTTACGTTGACGGACTCAATGAGCAGTTCTTC. This chain links TRBV6-5 with TRBJ2-1; D is possibly TRBD2 (5 bases). This CDR3 is built from 14 residues. Trimming stripped 2 bases from V and 6 bases from J, with 11 bases between. CDR1 is MNHEY and CDR2 is SVGAGI in the germline V gene.

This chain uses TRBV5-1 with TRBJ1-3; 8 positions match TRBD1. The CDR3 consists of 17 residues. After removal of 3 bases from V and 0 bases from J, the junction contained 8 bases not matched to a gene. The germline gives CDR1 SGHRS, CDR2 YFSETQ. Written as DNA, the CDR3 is TGCGCCAGCAGCTCAACAGGGGGGGCGTCCTCTGGAAACACCATATATTTT. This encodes CASSSTGGASSGNTIYF.

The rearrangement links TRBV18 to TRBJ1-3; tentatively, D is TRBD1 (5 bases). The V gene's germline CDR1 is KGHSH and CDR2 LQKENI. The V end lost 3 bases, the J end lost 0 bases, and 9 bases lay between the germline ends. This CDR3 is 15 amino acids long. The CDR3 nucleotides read TGTGCCAGCTCACCGACAGTTTCCTCTGGAAACACCATATATTTT. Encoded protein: CASSPTVSSGNTIYF.

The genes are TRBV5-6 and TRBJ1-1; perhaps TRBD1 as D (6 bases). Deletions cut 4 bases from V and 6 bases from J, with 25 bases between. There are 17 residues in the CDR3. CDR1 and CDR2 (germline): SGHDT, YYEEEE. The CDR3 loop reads CASSALGGGPSRAEAFF. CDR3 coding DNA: TGTGCCAGCAGCGCCCTCGGGGGGGGCCCTTCGAGGGCTGAAGCTTTCTTT.

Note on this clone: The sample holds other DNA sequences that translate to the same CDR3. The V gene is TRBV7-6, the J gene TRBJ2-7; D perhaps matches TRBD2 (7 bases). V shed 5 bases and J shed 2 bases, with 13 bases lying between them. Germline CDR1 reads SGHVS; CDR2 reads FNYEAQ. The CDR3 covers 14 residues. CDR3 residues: CASSNREGAYEQYF. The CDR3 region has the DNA TGTGCCAGCAGCAACAGGGAGGGGGCCTACGAGCAGTACTTC.

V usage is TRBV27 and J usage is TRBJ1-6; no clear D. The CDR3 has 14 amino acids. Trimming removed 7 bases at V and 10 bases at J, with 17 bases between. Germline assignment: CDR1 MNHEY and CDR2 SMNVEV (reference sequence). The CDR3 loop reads CASTKESRTSPLHF. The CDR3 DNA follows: TGTGCCAGCACCAAAGAAAGTAGAACCTCACCCCTCCACTTT.

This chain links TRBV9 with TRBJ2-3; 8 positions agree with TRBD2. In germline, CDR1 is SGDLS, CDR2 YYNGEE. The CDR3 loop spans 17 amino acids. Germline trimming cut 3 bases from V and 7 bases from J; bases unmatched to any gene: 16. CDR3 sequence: CASSERGRGVASNTQYF. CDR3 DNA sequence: TGTGCCAGCAGCGAACGAGGGCGGGGGGTTGCTTCAAATACGCAGTATTTT.

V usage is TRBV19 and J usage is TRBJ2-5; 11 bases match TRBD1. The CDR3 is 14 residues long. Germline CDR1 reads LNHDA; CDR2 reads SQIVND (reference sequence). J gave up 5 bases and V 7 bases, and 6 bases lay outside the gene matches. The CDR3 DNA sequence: TGTGCCAGTACCAGGACAGGGGGCGGGGAGACCCAGTACTTC. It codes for CASTRTGGGETQYF.

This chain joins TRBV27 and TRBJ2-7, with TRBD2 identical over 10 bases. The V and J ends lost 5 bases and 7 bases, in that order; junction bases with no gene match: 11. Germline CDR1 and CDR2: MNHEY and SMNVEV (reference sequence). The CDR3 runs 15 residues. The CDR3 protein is CASSTSRGLAREQYF. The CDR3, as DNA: TGTGCCAGCAGTACCTCCAGGGGACTAGCGCGGGAGCAGTACTTC.

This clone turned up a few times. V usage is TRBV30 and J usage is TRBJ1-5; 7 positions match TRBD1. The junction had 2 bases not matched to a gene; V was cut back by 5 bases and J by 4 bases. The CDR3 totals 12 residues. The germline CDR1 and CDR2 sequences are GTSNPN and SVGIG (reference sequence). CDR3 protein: CAWGGQNQPQHF. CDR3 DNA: TGTGCCTGGGGGGGACAGAATCAGCCCCAGCATTTT.

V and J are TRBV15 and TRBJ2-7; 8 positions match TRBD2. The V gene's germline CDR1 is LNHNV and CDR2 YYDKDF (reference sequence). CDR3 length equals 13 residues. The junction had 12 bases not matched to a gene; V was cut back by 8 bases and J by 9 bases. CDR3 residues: CATGGSGGAAQYF. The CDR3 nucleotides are TGTGCCACCGGGGGGAGCGGGGGTGCCGCGCAGTACTTC.

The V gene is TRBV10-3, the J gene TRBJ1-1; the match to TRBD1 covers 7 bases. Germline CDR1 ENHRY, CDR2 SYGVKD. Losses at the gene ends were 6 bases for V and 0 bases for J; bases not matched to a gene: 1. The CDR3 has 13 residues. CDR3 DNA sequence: TGTGCCATCAGCAGGGGGATGAACACTGAAGCTTTCTTT. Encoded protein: CAISRGMNTEAFF.

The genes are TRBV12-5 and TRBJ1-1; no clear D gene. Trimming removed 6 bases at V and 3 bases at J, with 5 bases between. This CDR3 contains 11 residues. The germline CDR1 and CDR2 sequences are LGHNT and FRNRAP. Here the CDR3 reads CASGFDTEAFF. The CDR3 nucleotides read TGTGCTAGTGGCTTTGACACTGAAGCTTTCTTT.

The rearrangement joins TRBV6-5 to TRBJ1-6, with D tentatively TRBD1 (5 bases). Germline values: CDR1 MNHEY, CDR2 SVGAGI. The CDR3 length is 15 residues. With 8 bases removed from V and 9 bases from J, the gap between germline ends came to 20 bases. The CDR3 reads CASGKTVGGSSPLHF. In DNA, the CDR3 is TGTGCCAGCGGCAAGACTGTCGGGGGTAGTTCACCCCTCCACTTT.

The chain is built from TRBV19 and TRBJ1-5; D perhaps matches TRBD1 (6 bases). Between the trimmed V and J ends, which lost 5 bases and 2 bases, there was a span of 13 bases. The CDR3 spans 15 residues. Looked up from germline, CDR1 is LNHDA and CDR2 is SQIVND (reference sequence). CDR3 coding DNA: TGTGCCAGTAGTCCGCAGGGGAATCGCAATCAGCCCCAGCATTTT. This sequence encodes CASSPQGNRNQPQHF.

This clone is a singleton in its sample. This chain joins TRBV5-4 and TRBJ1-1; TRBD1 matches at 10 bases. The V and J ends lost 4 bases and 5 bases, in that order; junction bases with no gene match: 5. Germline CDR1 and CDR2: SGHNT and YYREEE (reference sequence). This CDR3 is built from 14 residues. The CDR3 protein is CASSRRQGATEAFF. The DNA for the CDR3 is TGTGCCAGCAGCCGCAGACAGGGGGCAACTGAAGCTTTCTTT.

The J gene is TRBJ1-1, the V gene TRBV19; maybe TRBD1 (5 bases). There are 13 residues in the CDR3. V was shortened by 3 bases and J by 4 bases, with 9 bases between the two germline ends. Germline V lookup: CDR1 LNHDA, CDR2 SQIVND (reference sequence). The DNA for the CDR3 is TGTGCCAGTAGTATCGGCAGGGTCACTGAAGCTTTCTTT. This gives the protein CASSIGRVTEAFF.

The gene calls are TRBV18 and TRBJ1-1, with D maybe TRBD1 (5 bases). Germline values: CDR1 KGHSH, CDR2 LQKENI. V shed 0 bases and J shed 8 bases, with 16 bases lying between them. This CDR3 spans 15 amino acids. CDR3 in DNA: TGTGCCAGCTCACCACCCGACAGAAATGAGGCGGAAGCTTTCTTT. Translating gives CASSPPDRNEAEAFF.

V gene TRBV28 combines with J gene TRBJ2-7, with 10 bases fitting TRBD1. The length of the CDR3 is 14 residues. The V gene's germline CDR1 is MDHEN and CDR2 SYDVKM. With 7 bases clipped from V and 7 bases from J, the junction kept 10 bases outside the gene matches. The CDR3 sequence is CASNPWGQGWEQYF. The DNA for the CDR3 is TGTGCCAGCAACCCCTGGGGACAGGGGTGGGAGCAGTACTTC. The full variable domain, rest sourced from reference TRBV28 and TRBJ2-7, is DVKVTQSSRYLVKRTGEKVFLECVQDMDHENMFWYRQDPGLGLRLIYFSYDVKMKEKGDIPEGYSVSREKKERFSLILESASTNQTSMYLCASNPWGQGWEQYFGPGTRLTVT.